These T cell receptor beta chains were read from a single sample in a study of blood T cell repertoires in COVID-19. The data were produced by immunoSEQ multiplex PCR, yet TCRdb's version contains in-frame clones alone and is incomplete. The data hold approximately 310,000 clones, with around nine tenths observed a single time. The specimen sequenced was PBMCs or T cells enriched from blood (not recorded which). The receptors were sampled from a man in his 60s who had recovered from COVID-19. Both conserved end residues are part of each CDR3. The D gene is left open where the match is weak. Size is stated for part of the rows, as once, few or many counts, or as a class when the clone is expanded.

clone size	V gene	J gene	D gene	CDR3 DNA	CDR3 protein
NA	TRBV11-3	TRBJ2-5	NA	TGTGCCAGCAGCTTGAGCCGAACGGAGACCCAGTACTTC	CASSLSRTETQYF
NA	TRBV11-2	TRBJ1-1	NA	TGTGCCAGCAGCCCCACCGGGACACCGACTTCGAACACTGAAGCTTTCTTT	CASSPTGTPTSNTEAFF
few	TRBV9	TRBJ2-6	NA	TGTGCCAGCAGCGTCAGGGTCAGCTCTGGGGCCAACGTCCTGACTTTC	CASSVRVSSGANVLTF
NA	TRBV9	TRBJ2-3	NA	TGTGCCAGCAGCGTAGGAGGAGATACGCAGTATTTT	CASSVGGDTQYF
once	TRBV30	TRBJ2-1	TRBD2	TGTGCCTGCCAACAGCGGGACCTGTACAATGAGCAGTTCTTC	CACQQRDLYNEQFF
NA	TRBV6-5	TRBJ1-3	NA	TGTGCCAGCAGTCCAGACAGGTTCTCTGGAAACACCATATATTTT	CASSPDRFSGNTIYF
NA	TRBV28	TRBJ1-5	NA	TGTGCCAGCAGTTCCCTGGACAGCGACTATCAGCCCCAGCATTTT	CASSSLDSDYQPQHF
NA	TRBV28	TRBJ1-2	NA	TGTGCCAGCTCCACAATTAACTATGGCTACACCTTC	CASSTINYGYTF
NA	TRBV13	TRBJ2-3	NA	TGTGCCAGCAGCTTAGGCCGGGGTGTCGATACGCAGTATTTT	CASSLGRGVDTQYF
once	TRBV14	TRBJ1-4	NA	TGTGCCAGCAGCCCCCAGTTTGGAGTTATCAATGAAAAACTGTTTTTT	CASSPQFGVINEKLFF
once	TRBV28	TRBJ2-5	TRBD1	TGTGCCAGCAGCCAACGTCGGACAGGGGAGGGAGGAGAGACCCAGTACTTC	CASSQRRTGEGGETQYF
NA	TRBV25-1	TRBJ2-2	TRBD1	TGTGCCAGCAGTGAAGACAGGGTAAACACCGGGGAGCTGTTTTTT	CASSEDRVNTGELFF
NA	TRBV15	TRBJ1-2	NA	TGTGCCACCAGCAGGCCGGGGGGGGTCAATGGCTACACCTTC	CATSRPGGVNGYTF
NA	TRBV7-2	TRBJ1-2	TRBD1	TGTGCCAGCAGCCTCGGACAGGGGGGAGCTAACTATGGCTACACCTTC	CASSLGQGGANYGYTF
NA	TRBV4-2	TRBJ1-5	NA	TGTGCCAGCAGCCCGACTGAAGTGGTGGTGGGAGGCAATCAGCCCCAGCATTTT	CASSPTEVVVGGNQPQHF
NA	TRBV19	TRBJ1-1	TRBD1	TGTGCCAGCCTGGACAGGGGGCACACTGAAGCTTTCTTT	CASLDRGHTEAFF
NA	TRBV3-1/TRBV3-2	TRBJ2-3	NA	TGTGCCAGCAGCCAACGGACTAGCACAGATACGCAGTATTTT	CASSQRTSTDTQYF
NA	TRBV11-2	TRBJ2-1	NA	TGTGCCAGCAGCCGGGGACTCAGCTCCTACAATGAGCAGTTCTTC	CASSRGLSSYNEQFF
NA	TRBV28	TRBJ1-6	NA	TGTGCCAGCAGCCCGGGACAAAACCATTCACCCCTCCACTTT	CASSPGQNHSPLHF
NA	TRBV28	TRBJ1-1	TRBD1	TGTGCCAGCAGTTTATGGGGACAGGGGACGATGAACACTGAAGCTTTCTTT	CASSLWGQGTMNTEAFF
NA	TRBV27	TRBJ2-7	NA	TGTGCCAGCAGTCCCGACAGGAGGACGTTTTCCCCCCCCTACGAGCAGTACTTC	CASSPDRRTFSPPYEQYF
NA	TRBV9	TRBJ2-7	TRBD2	TGTGCCAGCAGCGTAGTCCTAGCGGGCCCCTACGAGCAGTACTTC	CASSVVLAGPYEQYF
NA	TRBV28	TRBJ1-2	NA	TGTGCCAGCAGTGGCAGGGGATTTGGCTACACCTTC	CASSGRGFGYTF
NA	TRBV11-2	TRBJ2-7	NA	TGTGCCAGCAGCGTGGGCTTCTCCTACGAGCAGTACTTC	CASSVGFSYEQYF
NA	TRBV7-9	TRBJ2-1	TRBD2	TGTGCCAGCAGCCCGGGACTAGCGGCGCCCACGGATGAGCAGTTCTTC	CASSPGLAAPTDEQFF
NA	TRBV3-1/TRBV3-2	TRBJ1-2	NA	TGTGCCAGCAGCCAAGCCCTTTCAGGGTCCCCCTACTATGGCTACACCTTC	CASSQALSGSPYYGYTF
NA	TRBV7-2	TRBJ2-1	NA	TGTGCCAGCAGCCCCCAGACGGGCTCCTACAATGAGCAGTTCTTC	CASSPQTGSYNEQFF
NA	TRBV18	TRBJ2-7	TRBD2	TGTGCCAGCTCACCACTGGCGACTAGCGGGATGTACGAGCAGTACTTC	CASSPLATSGMYEQYF
NA	TRBV7-2	TRBJ2-5	NA	TGTGCCAGCAGCTGGAGGGGACCCGAGGAGACCCAGTACTTC	CASSWRGPEETQYF
NA	TRBV28	TRBJ2-7	TRBD1	TGTGCCAGCAGACCAACCGGGACAGGAACCCACGAGCAGTACTTC	CASRPTGTGTHEQYF
NA	TRBV27	TRBJ2-7	TRBD1	TGTGCCAGCAGGGACAGGGTGGGGGCCTACGAGCAGTACTTC	CASRDRVGAYEQYF
once	TRBV11-2	TRBJ2-5	TRBD2	TGTGCCAGCAGCCTAACGTCCGCGGGGGGACAAGAGACCCAGTACTTC	CASSLTSAGGQETQYF
NA	TRBV24-1	TRBJ1-5	NA	TGTGCCACCAGTGTCAGGGGCAATCAGCCCCAGCATTTT	CATSVRGNQPQHF
NA	TRBV5-6	TRBJ2-2	NA	TGTGCCAGCAGCCGCACAGGAGCCGGGGAGCTGTTTTTT	CASSRTGAGELFF
NA	TRBV30	TRBJ1-2	NA	TGTGCCTGGAGTGTTGGTAGAAACGTGGGCTACACCTTC	CAWSVGRNVGYTF
few	TRBV19	TRBJ1-2	NA	TGTGCCAGTCTAAAAGTCGATAGAGCTAACTATGGCTACACCTTC	CASLKVDRANYGYTF
once	TRBV5-4	TRBJ1-2	NA	TGTGCCAGCACATCCGGGAAATTCTATGGCTACACCTTC	CASTSGKFYGYTF
NA	TRBV2	TRBJ2-1	TRBD2	TGTGCCAGCAGTGCTACTAAATCCGCGGGGGGGCAGTTCTTC	CASSATKSAGGQFF
NA	TRBV7-2	TRBJ2-1	TRBD2	TGTGCCAGCAGCTACTCAGCGGGATCCTACAATGAGCAGTTCTTC	CASSYSAGSYNEQFF
NA	TRBV15	TRBJ1-2	TRBD1	TGTGCCACCAGCAGAGAGGGCAGGGGGCAAATCGTTGGCTACACCTTC	CATSREGRGQIVGYTF